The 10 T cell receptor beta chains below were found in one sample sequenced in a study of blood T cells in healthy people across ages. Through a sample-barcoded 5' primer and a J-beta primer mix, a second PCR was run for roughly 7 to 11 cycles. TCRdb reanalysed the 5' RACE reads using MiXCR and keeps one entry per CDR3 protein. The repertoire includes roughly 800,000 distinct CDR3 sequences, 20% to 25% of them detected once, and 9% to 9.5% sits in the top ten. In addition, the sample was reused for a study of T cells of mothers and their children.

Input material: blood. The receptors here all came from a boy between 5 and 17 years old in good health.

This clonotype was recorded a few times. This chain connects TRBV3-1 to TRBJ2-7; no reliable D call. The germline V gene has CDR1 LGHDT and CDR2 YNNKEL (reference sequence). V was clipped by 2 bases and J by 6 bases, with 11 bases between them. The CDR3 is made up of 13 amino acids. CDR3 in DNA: TGTGCCAGCAGCCAACACATACGCTCCGAGCAGTACTTC. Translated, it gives CASSQHIRSEQYF.

The CDR3 DNA follows: TGTGCCAGCAGCCCAGCGGGATTCGACGAGCAGTACTTC. Amino acids: CASSPAGFDEQYF. The J gene is TRBJ2-7, the V gene TRBV4-2, with 7 bases lining up with TRBD2. The CDR3 totals 13 residues. Germline lookup yields CDR1 LGHNA and CDR2 YNFKEQ. Unmatched junction bases numbered 5, after V lost 4 bases and J lost 5 bases.

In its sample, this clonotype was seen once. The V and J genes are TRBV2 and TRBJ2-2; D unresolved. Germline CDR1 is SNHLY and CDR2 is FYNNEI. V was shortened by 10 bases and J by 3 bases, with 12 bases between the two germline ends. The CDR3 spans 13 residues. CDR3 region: CAILWTYTGELFF. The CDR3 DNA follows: TGTGCCATCCTTTGGACGTACACCGGGGAGCTGTTTTTT.

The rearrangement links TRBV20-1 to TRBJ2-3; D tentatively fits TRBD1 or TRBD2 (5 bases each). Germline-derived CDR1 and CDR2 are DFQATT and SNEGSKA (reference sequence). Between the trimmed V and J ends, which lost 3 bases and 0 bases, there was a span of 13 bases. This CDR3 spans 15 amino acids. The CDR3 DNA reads TGCAGTGCTAGTCTTGGGGGTCTAAGCACAGATACGCAGTATTTT. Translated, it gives CSASLGGLSTDTQYF.

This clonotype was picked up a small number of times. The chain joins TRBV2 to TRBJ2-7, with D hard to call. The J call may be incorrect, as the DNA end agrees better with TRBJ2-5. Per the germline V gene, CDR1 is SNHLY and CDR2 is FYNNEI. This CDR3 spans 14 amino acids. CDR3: CASSEGVLGETQYF. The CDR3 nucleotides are TGTGCCAGCAGTGAAGGGGTCTTGGGAGAGACCCAGTACTTC.

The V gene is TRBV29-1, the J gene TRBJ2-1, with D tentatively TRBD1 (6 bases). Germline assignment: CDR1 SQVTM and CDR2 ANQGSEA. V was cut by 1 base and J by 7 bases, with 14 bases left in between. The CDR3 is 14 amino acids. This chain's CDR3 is CSVEALGTPNEQFF. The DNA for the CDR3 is TGCAGCGTTGAAGCGTTAGGGACACCTAATGAGCAGTTCTTC.

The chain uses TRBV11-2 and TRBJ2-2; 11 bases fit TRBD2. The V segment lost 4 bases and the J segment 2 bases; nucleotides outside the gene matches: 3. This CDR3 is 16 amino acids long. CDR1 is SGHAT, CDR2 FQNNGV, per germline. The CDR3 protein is CASSSGTSGNTGELFF. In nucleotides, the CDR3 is TGTGCCAGCAGCTCGGGGACTAGCGGTAACACCGGGGAGCTGTTTTTT.

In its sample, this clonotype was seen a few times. Here the CDR3 reads CASSDTGGSYEQYF. The CDR3 DNA is TGTGCCAGCAGCGATACAGGGGGCTCCTACGAGCAGTACTTC. The V gene is TRBV7-9, the J gene TRBJ2-7; 8 positions agree with TRBD1. From germline, CDR1 is SEHNR and CDR2 FQNEAQ (reference sequence). The trim removed 5 bases at V and 0 bases at J, leaving 3 bases unmatched. This CDR3 region has 14 residues.

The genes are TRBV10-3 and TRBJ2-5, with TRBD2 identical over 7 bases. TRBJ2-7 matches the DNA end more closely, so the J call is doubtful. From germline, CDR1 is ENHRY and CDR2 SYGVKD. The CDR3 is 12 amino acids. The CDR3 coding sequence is TGTGCCATCAGTGGGGGAGGGCTCGAGCAGTACTTC. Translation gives CAISGGGLEQYF.

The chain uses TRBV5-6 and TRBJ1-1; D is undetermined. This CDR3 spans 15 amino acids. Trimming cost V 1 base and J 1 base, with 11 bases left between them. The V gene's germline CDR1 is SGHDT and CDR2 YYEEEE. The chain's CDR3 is CASSLLSARNTEAFF. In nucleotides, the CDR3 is TGTGCCAGCAGCTTGCTGAGCGCTCGGAACACTGAAGCTTTCTTT. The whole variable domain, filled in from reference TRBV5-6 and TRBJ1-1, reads DAGVTQSPTHLIKTRGQQVTLRCSPKSGHDTVSWYQQALGQGPQFIFQYYEEEERQRGNFPDRFSGHQFPNYSSELNVNALLLGDSALYLCASSLLSARNTEAFFGQGTRLTVV.